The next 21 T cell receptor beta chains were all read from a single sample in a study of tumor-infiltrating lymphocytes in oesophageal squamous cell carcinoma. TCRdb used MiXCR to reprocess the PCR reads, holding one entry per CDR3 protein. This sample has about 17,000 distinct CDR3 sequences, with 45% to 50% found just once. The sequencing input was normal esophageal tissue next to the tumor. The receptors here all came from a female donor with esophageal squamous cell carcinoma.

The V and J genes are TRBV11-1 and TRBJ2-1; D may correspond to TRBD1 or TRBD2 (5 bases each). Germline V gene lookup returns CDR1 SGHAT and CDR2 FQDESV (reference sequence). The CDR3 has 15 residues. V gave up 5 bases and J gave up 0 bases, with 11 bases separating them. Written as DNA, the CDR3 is TGTGCCAGCAGCCCGAGAGGGGACTCCTACAATGAGCAGTTCTTC. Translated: CASSPRGDSYNEQFF.

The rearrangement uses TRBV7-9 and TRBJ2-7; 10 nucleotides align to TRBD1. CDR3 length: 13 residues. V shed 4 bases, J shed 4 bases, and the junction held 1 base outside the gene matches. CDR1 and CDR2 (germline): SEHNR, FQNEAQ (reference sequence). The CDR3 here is CASSWGQGYEQYF. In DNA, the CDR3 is TGTGCCAGCAGCTGGGGACAGGGGTACGAGCAGTACTTC.

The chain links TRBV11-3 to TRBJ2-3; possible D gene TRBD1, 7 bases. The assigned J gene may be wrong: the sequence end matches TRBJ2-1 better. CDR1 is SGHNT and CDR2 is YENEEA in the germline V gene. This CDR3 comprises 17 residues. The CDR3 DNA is TGTGCCAGCAGCTTAGATCGGCCGGCGGGACAGCATAATGAGCAGTTCTTC. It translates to CASSLDRPAGQHNEQFF.

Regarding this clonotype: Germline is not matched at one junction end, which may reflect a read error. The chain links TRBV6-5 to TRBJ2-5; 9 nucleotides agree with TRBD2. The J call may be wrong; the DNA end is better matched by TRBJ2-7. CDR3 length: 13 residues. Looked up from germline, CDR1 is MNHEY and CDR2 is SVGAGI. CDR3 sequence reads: CDSRGGGVHEQYF. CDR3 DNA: TGTGACAGCAGAGGCGGGGGGGTCCACGAGCAGTACTTC.

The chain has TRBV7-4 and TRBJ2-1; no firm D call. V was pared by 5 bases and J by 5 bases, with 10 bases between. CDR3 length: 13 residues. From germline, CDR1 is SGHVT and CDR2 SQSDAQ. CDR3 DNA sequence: TGTGCCAGCAGCCTTGGAAGTAACAATGAGCAGTTCTTC. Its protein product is CASSLGSNNEQFF.

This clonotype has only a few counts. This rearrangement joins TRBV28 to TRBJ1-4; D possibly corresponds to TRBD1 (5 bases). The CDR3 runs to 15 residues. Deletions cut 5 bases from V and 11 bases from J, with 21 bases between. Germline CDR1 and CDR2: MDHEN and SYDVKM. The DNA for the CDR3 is TGTGCCAGCAGTCCCCAGGGACCGTCCGGAGAGAAACTGTTTTTT. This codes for CASSPQGPSGEKLFF.

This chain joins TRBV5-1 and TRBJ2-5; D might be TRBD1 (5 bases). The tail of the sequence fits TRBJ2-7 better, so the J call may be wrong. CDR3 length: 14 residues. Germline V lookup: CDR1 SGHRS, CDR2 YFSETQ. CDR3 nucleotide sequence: TGCGCCAGCAGCTTGGGACAGAACTCCTACGAGCAGTACTTC. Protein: CASSLGQNSYEQYF.

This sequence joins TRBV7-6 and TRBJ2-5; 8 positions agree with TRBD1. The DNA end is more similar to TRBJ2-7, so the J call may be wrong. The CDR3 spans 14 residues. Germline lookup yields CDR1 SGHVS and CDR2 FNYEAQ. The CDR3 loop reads CASSDRGNPYEQYF. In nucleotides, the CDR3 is TGTGCCAGCAGCGACAGGGGAAACCCCTACGAGCAGTACTTC.

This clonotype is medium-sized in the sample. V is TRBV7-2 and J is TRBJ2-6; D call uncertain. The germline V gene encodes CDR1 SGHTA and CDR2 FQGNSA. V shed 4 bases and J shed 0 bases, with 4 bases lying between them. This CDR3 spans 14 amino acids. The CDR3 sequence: CASSWDSGANVLTF. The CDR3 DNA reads TGTGCCAGCAGCTGGGACTCTGGGGCCAACGTCCTGACTTTC.

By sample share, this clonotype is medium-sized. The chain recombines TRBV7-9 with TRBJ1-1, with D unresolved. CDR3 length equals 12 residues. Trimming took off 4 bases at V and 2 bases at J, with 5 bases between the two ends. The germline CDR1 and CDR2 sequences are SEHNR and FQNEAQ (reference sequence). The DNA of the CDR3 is TGTGCCAGCAGCTCTCATAACACTGAAGCTTTCTTT. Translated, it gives CASSSHNTEAFF.

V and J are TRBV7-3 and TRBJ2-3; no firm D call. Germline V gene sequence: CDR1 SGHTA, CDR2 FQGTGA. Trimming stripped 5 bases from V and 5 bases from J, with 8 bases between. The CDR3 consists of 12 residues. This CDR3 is CASSRLEDTQYF. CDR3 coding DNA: TGTGCCAGCAGCCGACTGGAAGATACGCAGTATTTT.

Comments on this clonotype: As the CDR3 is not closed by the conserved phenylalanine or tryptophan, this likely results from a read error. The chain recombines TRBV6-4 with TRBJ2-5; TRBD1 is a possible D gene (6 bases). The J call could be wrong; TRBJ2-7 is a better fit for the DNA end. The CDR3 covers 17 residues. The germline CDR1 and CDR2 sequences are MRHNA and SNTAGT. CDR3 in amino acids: CASSVQRQALSSYEQYS. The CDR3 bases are TGTGCCAGCAGTGTTCAACGACAGGCACTTAGCTCCTACGAGCAGTACTCC.

The CDR3 is CASSLPDPLDEQYF. In nucleotides, the CDR3 is TGCGCCAGCAGCTTGCCGGACCCTCTCGACGAGCAGTACTTC. This chain links TRBV5-1 with TRBJ2-1; D gene uncertain. The assigned J gene may be wrong: the sequence end matches TRBJ2-7 better. The CDR3 runs 14 residues. Per the germline V gene, CDR1 is SGHRS and CDR2 is YFSETQ.

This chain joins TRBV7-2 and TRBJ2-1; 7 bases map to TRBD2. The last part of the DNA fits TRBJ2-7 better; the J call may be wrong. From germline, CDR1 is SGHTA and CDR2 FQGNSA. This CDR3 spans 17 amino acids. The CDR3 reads CASSLSSAGERSYEQYF. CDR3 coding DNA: TGTGCCAGCAGCTTATCTTCGGCGGGGGAACGCTCCTACGAGCAGTACTTC.

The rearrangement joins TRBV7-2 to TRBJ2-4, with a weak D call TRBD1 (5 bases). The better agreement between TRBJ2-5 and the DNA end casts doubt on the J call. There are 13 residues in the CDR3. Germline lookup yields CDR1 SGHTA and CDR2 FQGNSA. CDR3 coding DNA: TGTGCCAGCAGCCAAGACAGAGGAGAGACCCAGTACTTC. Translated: CASSQDRGETQYF.

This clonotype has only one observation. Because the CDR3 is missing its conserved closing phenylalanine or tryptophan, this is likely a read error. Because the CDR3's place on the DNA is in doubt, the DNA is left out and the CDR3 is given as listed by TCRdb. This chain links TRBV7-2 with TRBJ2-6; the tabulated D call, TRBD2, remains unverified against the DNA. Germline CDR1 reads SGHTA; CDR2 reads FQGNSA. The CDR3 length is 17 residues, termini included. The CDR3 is CASSSIAGLYNEQFFGA.

Here the CDR3 DNA reads TGTGCCAGCAGCTTACAACCTCCCAGCTCTGGGGCCAACGTCCTGACTTTC. It translates to CASSLQPPSSGANVLTF. The chain couples TRBV7-3 to TRBJ2-6; no definite D call. CDR3 length: 17 residues. The germline gives CDR1 SGHTA, CDR2 FQGTGA. V lost 2 bases, J lost 0 bases, and 11 bases lay in between.

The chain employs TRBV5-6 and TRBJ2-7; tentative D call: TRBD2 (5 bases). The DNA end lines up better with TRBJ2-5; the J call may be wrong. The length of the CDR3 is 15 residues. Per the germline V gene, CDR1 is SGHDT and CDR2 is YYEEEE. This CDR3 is CASSLGSAAQETQYF. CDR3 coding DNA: TGTGCCAGCAGCTTGGGGTCAGCGGCACAAGAGACCCAGTACTTC.

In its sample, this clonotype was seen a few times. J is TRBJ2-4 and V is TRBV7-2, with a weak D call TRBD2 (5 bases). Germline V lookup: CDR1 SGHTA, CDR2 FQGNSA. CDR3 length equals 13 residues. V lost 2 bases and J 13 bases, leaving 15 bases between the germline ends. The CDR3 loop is CASSLRPEWEQYF. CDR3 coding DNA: TGTGCCAGCAGCTTACGGCCTGAATGGGAGCAGTACTTC.

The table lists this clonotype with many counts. CDR3 protein: CASSSEGGPFQPQHF. The DNA of the CDR3 is TGTGCCAGCAGCTCCGAGGGTGGGCCTTTTCAGCCCCAGCATTTT. The genes are TRBV7-9 and TRBJ1-5; no firm D call. V was cut by 4 bases and J by 6 bases, with 16 bases left in between. In germline, CDR1 is SEHNR, CDR2 FQNEAQ (reference sequence). The CDR3 loop spans 15 amino acids.

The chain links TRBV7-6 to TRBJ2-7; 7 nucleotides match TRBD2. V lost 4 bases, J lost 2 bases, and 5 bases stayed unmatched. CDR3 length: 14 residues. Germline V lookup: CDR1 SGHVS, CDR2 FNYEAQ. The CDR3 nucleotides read TGTGCCAGCAGCTCGGGGGAGGGCCCCTACGAGCAGTACTTC. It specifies CASSSGEGPYEQYF.